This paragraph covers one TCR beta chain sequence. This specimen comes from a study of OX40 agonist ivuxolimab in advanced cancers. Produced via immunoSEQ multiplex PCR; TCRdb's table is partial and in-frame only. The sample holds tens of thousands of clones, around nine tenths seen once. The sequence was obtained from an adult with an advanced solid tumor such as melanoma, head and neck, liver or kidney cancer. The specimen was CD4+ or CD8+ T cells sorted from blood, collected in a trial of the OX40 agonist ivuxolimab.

In nucleotides, the CDR3 is TGTGCCAGTAGTGACCGGACAGGGGGCTATGGCTACACCTTC. This encodes CASSDRTGGYGYTF. The gene calls are TRBV19 and TRBJ1-2; 10 bases agree with TRBD1. This CDR3 is 14 amino acids long. Unmatched junction bases numbered 4, after V lost 5 bases and J lost 4 bases. The germline gives CDR1 LNHDA, CDR2 SQIVND (reference sequence).